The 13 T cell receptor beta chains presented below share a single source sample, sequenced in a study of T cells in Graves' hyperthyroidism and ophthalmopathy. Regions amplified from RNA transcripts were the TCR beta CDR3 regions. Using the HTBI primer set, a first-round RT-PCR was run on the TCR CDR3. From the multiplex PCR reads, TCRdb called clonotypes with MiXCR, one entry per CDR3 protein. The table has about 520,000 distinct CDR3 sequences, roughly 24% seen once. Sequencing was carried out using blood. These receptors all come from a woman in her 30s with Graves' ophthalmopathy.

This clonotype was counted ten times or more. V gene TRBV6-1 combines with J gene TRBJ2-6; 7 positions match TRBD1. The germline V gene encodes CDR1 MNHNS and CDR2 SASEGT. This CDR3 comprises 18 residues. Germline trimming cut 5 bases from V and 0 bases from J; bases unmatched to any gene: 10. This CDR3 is CASSKQGLLSSGANVLTF. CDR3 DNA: TGTGCCAGCAGTAAACAGGGGCTCTTAAGCTCTGGGGCCAACGTCCTGACTTTC.

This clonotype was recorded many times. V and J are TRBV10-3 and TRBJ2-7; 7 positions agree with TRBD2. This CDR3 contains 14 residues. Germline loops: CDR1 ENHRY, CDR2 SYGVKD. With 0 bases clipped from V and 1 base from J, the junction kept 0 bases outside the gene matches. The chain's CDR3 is CAISESRGSYEQYF. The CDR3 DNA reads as TGTGCCATCAGTGAGTCGCGGGGGTCCTACGAGCAGTACTTC.

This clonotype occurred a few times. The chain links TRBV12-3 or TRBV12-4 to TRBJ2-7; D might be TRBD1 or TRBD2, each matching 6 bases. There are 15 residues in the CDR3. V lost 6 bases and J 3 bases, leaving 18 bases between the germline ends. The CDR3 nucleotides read TGTGCCAGCAGGCCTCCGGGGGCGCGGAACTACGAGCAGTACTTC. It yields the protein CASRPPGARNYEQYF.

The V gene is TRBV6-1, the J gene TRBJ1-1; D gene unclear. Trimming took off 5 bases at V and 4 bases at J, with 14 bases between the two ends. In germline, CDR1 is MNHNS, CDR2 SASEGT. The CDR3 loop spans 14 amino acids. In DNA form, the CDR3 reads TGTGCCAGCAGTCTGACCGGGGAATCCACTGAAGCTTTCTTT. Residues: CASSLTGESTEAFF.

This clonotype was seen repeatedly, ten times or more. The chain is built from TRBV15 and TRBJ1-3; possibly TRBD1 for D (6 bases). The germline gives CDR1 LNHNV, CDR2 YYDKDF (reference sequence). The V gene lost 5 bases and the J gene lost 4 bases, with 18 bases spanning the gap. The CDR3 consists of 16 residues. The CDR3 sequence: CATSGGSSRLGNTIYF. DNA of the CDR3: TGTGCCACCAGCGGGGGCTCGTCCCGCCTCGGAAACACCATATATTTT.

CDR3 sequence reads: CASSVGTSGGPSQETQYF. DNA for the CDR3: TGTGCCAGCAGCGTAGGGACTAGCGGGGGCCCGTCCCAAGAGACCCAGTACTTC. V gene TRBV9 combines with J gene TRBJ2-5; TRBD2 matches 13 bases. Per the germline V gene, CDR1 is SGDLS and CDR2 is YYNGEE. Trimming removed 0 bases from V and 1 base from J; junction bases left unmatched: 6. This CDR3 contains 18 residues.

The CDR3 reads CASSYFDLRETQYF. In DNA, the CDR3 is TGTGCCAGCAGTTACTTCGACTTACGGGAGACCCAGTACTTC. The chain employs TRBV6-2 or TRBV6-3 and TRBJ2-5; no definite D call. The V gene's germline CDR1 is MNHEY and CDR2 SVGEGT. This CDR3 has 14 residues. Between the trimmed V and J ends, which lost 1 base and 5 bases, there was a span of 11 bases.

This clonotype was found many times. The CDR3 sequence: CASSYSWDIDSYEQYF. CDR3 coding DNA: TGTGCCAGCAGTTACTCCTGGGACATTGATTCCTACGAGCAGTACTTC. The V and J genes are TRBV6-2 or TRBV6-3 and TRBJ2-7; tentative D call: TRBD1 (6 bases). The CDR3 is 16 amino acids. Germline CDR1 MNHEY, CDR2 SVGEGT. The V end lost 0 bases, the J end lost 1 base, and 13 bases lay between the germline ends.

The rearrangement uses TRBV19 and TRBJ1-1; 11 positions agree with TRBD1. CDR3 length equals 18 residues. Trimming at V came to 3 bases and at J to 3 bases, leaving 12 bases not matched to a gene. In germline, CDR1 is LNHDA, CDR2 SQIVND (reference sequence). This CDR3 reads CASSMRKGQGGPDTEAFF. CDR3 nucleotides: TGTGCCAGTAGTATGCGAAAGGGACAGGGGGGACCTGACACTGAAGCTTTCTTT.

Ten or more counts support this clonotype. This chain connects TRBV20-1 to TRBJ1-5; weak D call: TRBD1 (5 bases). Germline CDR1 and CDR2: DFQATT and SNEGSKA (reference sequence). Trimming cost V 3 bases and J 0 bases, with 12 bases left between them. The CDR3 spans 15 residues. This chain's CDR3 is CSASKTANSNQPQHF. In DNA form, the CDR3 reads TGCAGTGCTAGTAAGACAGCGAATAGCAATCAGCCCCAGCATTTT.

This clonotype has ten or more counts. The CDR3 region is CASSLAGSEKGQGLLEPQHF. As DNA, the CDR3 is TGTGCCAGCAGTTTAGCGGGGTCGGAAAAGGGACAGGGTCTTCTGGAGCCCCAGCATTTT. The chain links TRBV12-3 or TRBV12-4 to TRBJ1-5; 9 nucleotides line up with TRBD1. The CDR3 extends over 20 amino acids. V shed 0 bases and J 8 bases; nucleotides not matched to a gene: 20.

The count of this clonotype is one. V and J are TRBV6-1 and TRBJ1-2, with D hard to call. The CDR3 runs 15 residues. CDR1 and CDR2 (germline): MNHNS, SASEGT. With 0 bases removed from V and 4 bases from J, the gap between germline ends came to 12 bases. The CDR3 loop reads CASSEAPQSLYGYTF. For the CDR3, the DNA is TGTGCCAGCAGTGAAGCGCCACAGTCCCTCTATGGCTACACCTTC.

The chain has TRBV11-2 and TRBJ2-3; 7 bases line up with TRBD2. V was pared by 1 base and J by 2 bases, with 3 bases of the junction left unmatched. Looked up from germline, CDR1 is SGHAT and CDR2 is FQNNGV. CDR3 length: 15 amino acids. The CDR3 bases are TGTGCCAGCAGCTTAGGGGGACTAAACACAGATACGCAGTATTTT. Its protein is CASSLGGLNTDTQYF.